These 9 T cell receptor beta chains originate from one sample sequenced in a study of T cell changes during pregnancy in multiple sclerosis. TCRdb's copy holds only in-frame clones and misses some; the assay was immunoSEQ multiplex PCR. Of fewer than 25,000 clones in the sample, under 95% were seen once. This material consisted of CD8+ T cells from peripheral blood mononuclear cells, taken in the third trimester of pregnancy. These TCRs come from a female donor in good health, enrolled as a control in a pregnancy study.

V usage is TRBV5-1 and J usage is TRBJ2-3; no clear D gene. The CDR3 totals 15 residues. CDR1 and CDR2 from the germline V gene are SGHRS and YFSETQ. V lost 4 bases, J lost 0 bases, and 12 bases lay in between. The CDR3 DNA sequence: TGCGCCAGCAGCCCCATCGGCAGGAGCACAGATACGCAGTATTTT. Residues: CASSPIGRSTDTQYF.

This clone was picked up a small number of times. J is TRBJ2-5 and V is TRBV6-1; possible D gene TRBD2, 6 bases. The CDR3 length is 17 residues. The germline CDR1 and CDR2 sequences are MNHNS and SASEGT. Trimming removed 1 base from V and 1 base from J, with 16 bases in between. CDR3 DNA sequence: TGTGCCAGCAGTGAAGGGCCGGGTGGAGGGGCCCAAGAGACCCAGTACTTC. Its protein product is CASSEGPGGGAQETQYF.

In this sample, this clone turned up once. The rearrangement uses TRBV9 and TRBJ2-1; perhaps TRBD2 as D (5 bases). V lost 3 bases, J lost 1 base, and 8 bases lay in between. The germline gives CDR1 SGDLS, CDR2 YYNGEE. This CDR3 spans 14 amino acids. For the CDR3, the DNA is TGTGCCAGCAGCGGCAGAGGGTCCTACAATGAGCAGTTCTTC. This encodes CASSGRGSYNEQFF.

This clone was counted once. The rearrangement uses TRBV29-1 and TRBJ2-3, with D unresolved. The CDR3 loop spans 13 amino acids. V was clipped by 4 bases and J by 1 base, with 9 bases between them. Germline-derived CDR1 and CDR2 are SQVTM and ANQGSEA. The CDR3 nucleotides are TGCAGCGTTGTTGATGAGGGCACAGATACGCAGTATTTT. Encoded protein: CSVVDEGTDTQYF.

The V call is TRBV19, the J call TRBJ2-7; D may be TRBD2 (5 bases). Trimming left V 6 bases short and J 1 base short, with 13 bases between. The CDR3 is 14 residues long. Germline V gives CDR1 LNHDA, CDR2 SQIVND (reference sequence). CDR3: CASRPDWGSYEQYF. The CDR3 DNA follows: TGTGCCAGTAGACCGGACTGGGGATCCTACGAGCAGTACTTC.

This clone was detected only once. This chain uses TRBV28 with TRBJ2-5; D is unresolved. Trimming took off 5 bases at V and 0 bases at J, with 7 bases between the two ends. The V gene's germline CDR1 is MDHEN and CDR2 SYDVKM. The CDR3 extends over 13 amino acids. The CDR3 sequence is CASSLNYQETQYF. Here the CDR3 DNA reads TGTGCCAGCAGTCTGAACTACCAAGAGACCCAGTACTTC.

V is TRBV28 and J is TRBJ2-7; tentative D call: TRBD1 (6 bases). The germline V gene has CDR1 MDHEN and CDR2 SYDVKM. Deletions cut 5 bases from V and 3 bases from J, with 11 bases between. The CDR3 contains 13 residues. The CDR3 DNA reads as TGTGCCAGCAGTAGGGACATAGACTACGAGCAGTACTTC. It specifies CASSRDIDYEQYF.

The chain combines TRBV27 with TRBJ2-7; weak D call: TRBD1 (5 bases). The ends were cut back, 1 base at V and 2 bases at J, with 9 bases in the middle. Germline V CDR1 and CDR2: MNHEY, SMNVEV (reference sequence). This CDR3 comprises 14 residues. In DNA form, the CDR3 reads TGTGCCAGCAGTTTATTTGACAGTACCTACGAGCAGTACTTC. Its protein product is CASSLFDSTYEQYF.

The chain is built from TRBV7-8 and TRBJ2-1; TRBD2 agrees at 11 bases. This CDR3 is 17 amino acids long. The J segment lost 7 bases and the V segment lost 4 bases, leaving 12 bases of the junction unmatched. CDR1 SGHVS and CDR2 FQNEAQ come from the germline V gene. CDR3 sequence (DNA): TGTGCCAGCAGCTACTGGCGGGTAGCGGGGGGGAGTAATGAGCAGTTCTTC. Translated: CASSYWRVAGGSNEQFF.